This T cell receptor (beta chain) appears in the sequencing data of a study of tumor and adjacent non-tumor tissue in lung cancer. Study information: The patients, roughly eleven men and four to six women, were about 31 to 76 with stage I to III disease.

Whole-study findings and limits: Significantly higher TCR diversity was found in tumor than normal lung. Tumor repertoires had a smaller top 100 clone share than normal lung.

Concerning this clonotype: As yet, its antigen is unknown. The junction departs from germline at one end; a sequencing error may be responsible.

This CDR3 region has 14 residues. Per the germline V gene, CDR1 is WSHSY and CDR2 is SAAADI. The template was RNA from unsorted bulk tissue. This non-tumor lung sample came from over 3 cm beyond the tumor edge. The library came from three nested PCR rounds adapted from ARM-PCR protocols. TCRdb ran MiXCR on the multiplex PCR reads and lists one entry per CDR3 protein. The data contain around 75,000 distinct CDR3 sequences, nearly 70% of them singletons. Sequencing was done on a sample of distant non-tumor lung tissue. The clonotype comes from a woman aged 50 to 60 with non-small cell lung cancer. The chain carries TRBV10-2 and TRBJ2-1; TRBD1 might be the D (6 bases). Here the CDR3 reads CASSSSVGGNEHFF. The CDR3 bases are TGCGCCAGCAGTTCGAGCGTAGGGGGAAATGAGCATTTCTTC.